The 20 T cell receptor beta chains presented below share a single source sample, sequenced in a study of identical twins. MiXCR was run by TCRdb on the 5' RACE reads, yielding one entry per CDR3 protein. The sample has about 700,000 distinct CDR3 sequences; more than 6.5% are singletons. This sample also belongs to another study, concerning yellow fever vaccine responses in identical twins.

Sequenced input: PBMCs. Receptors originate from a young woman in good health.

This clonotype occurred many times. The chain carries TRBV12-3 or TRBV12-4 and TRBJ2-4, with D unresolved. Trimming shortened V by 5 bases and J by 0 bases, and 17 bases separated the two germline ends. CDR3 length: 17 residues. The CDR3 region is CASSPERGSLAKNIQYF. DNA for the CDR3: TGTGCCAGCAGTCCCGAACGTGGCAGTTTAGCCAAAAACATTCAGTACTTC.

This clonotype was seen at least ten times. The rearrangement links TRBV11-2 to TRBJ2-7; possible D gene TRBD1, 5 bases. Deletions cut 1 base from V and 0 bases from J, with 7 bases between. Germline V lookup: CDR1 SGHAT, CDR2 FQNNGV. The CDR3 runs to 14 residues. This chain's CDR3 is CASSLVDSSYEQYF. The CDR3 bases are TGTGCCAGCAGCTTAGTCGACAGCTCCTACGAGCAGTACTTC.

This clonotype appeared a few times. The chain joins TRBV9 to TRBJ1-2, with a possible D match to TRBD1 (6 bases). The V and J ends lost 9 bases and 6 bases respectively, with 15 bases between them. CDR3 length: 12 residues. Germline V gives CDR1 SGDLS, CDR2 YYNGEE. The CDR3 DNA reads as TGTGCCACCTCTTCGGGGGCGGATGGCTACACCTTC. It translates to CATSSGADGYTF.

This clonotype was recorded many times. The chain joins TRBV28 to TRBJ2-1; 7 bases agree with TRBD1. The V segment lost 2 bases and the J segment 6 bases; nucleotides outside the gene matches: 7. Per germline, CDR1 MDHEN and CDR2 SYDVKM. The CDR3 sequence is 15 residues long. The CDR3 spells CASSLGTAPFNEQFF. For the CDR3, the DNA is TGTGCCAGCAGTTTAGGGACAGCCCCCTTCAATGAGCAGTTCTTC.

The J gene is TRBJ1-1, the V gene TRBV2, with D possibly TRBD1 on 6 matching bases. Trimming pared 4 bases from V and 1 base from J, leaving 31 bases between. Germline V gene lookup returns CDR1 SNHLY and CDR2 FYNNEI. The CDR3 spans 21 residues. CDR3 DNA: TGTGCCAGCAGTGTCCCCAACGACCTAACAGGGTTCATCTTATCGAACACTGAAGCTTTCTTT. Amino acid sequence: CASSVPNDLTGFILSNTEAFF.

This clonotype was counted many times. The chain employs TRBV28 and TRBJ2-7; D unclear. V lost 5 bases and J 2 bases, leaving 7 bases between the germline ends. CDR3 length equals 12 residues. Per the germline V gene, CDR1 is MDHEN and CDR2 is SYDVKM. CDR3 amino acids: CASSPNPYEQYF. The CDR3 coding sequence is TGTGCCAGCAGTCCCAACCCCTACGAGCAGTACTTC. The full variable domain, rest sourced from reference TRBV28 and TRBJ2-7, is DVKVTQSSRYLVKRTGEKVFLECVQDMDHENMFWYRQDPGLGLRLIYFSYDVKMKEKGDIPEGYSVSREKKERFSLILESASTNQTSMYLCASSPNPYEQYFGPGTRLTVT.

V usage is TRBV27 and J usage is TRBJ2-2, with D perhaps TRBD1 (7 bases). The CDR3 consists of 17 residues. Looked up from germline, CDR1 is MNHEY and CDR2 is SMNVEV (reference sequence). Trimming removed 7 bases from V and 13 bases from J, with 31 bases in between. DNA for the CDR3: TGTGCCAGCACCAAAGGAGGAGGGGGCGCCTACTACCATAGGCTGTTTTTT. Translated, it gives CASTKGGGGAYYHRLFF.

This clonotype has only a few counts. The rearrangement joins TRBV12-3 or TRBV12-4 to TRBJ2-3; 10 bases are a match to TRBD1. V was pared by 5 bases and J by 2 bases, with 4 bases of the junction left unmatched. The CDR3 is made up of 15 amino acids. The CDR3 region is CASSRGTGATDTQYF. The CDR3 nucleotides are TGTGCCAGCAGTCGTGGGACAGGGGCCACAGATACGCAGTATTTT.

This clonotype was picked up many times. The rearrangement links TRBV5-1 to TRBJ2-6; 10 nucleotides line up with TRBD2. Per germline, CDR1 SGHRS and CDR2 YFSETQ. J was trimmed by 2 bases and V by 1 base; bases with no gene match: 12. This CDR3 region has 20 residues. The CDR3 loop is CASSLYSLAGVLTGANVLTF. The DNA for the CDR3 is TGCGCCAGCAGCTTGTATTCCCTAGCGGGAGTTTTGACTGGGGCCAACGTCCTGACTTTC.

This rearrangement joins TRBV29-1 to TRBJ2-3, with D hard to call. CDR3 length equals 12 residues. With 4 bases removed from V and 0 bases from J, the gap between germline ends came to 5 bases. Germline lookup yields CDR1 SQVTM and CDR2 ANQGSEA. CDR3: CSVAWSTDTQYF. DNA for the CDR3: TGCAGCGTTGCCTGGAGCACAGATACGCAGTATTTT.

The sample holds many counts of this clonotype. The CDR3 nucleotides read TGTGCCAGCAGAGGGGGCGCAAACACCGGGGAGCTGTTTTTT. Translating it yields CASRGGANTGELFF. This rearrangement joins TRBV12-3 or TRBV12-4 to TRBJ2-2; 7 bases are a match to TRBD1. There are 14 residues in the CDR3. The trim removed 6 bases at V and 2 bases at J, leaving 3 bases unmatched.

Concerning this clonotype itself: A read error may explain this, as a much larger clone is one base away. This chain uses TRBV12-3 or TRBV12-4 with TRBJ2-7; 10 bases are a match to TRBD2. CDR3 length equals 14 residues. The CDR3 here is CASSTKRGGYEHYF. CDR3 bases: TGTGCCAGCAGTACCAAGCGGGGGGGCTACGAGCATTACTTC.

This clonotype was detected only a few times. Here the CDR3 omits its conserved ending phenylalanine or tryptophan, so a read error is the likely source. Because the CDR3's place on the DNA is in doubt, the DNA is left out and the CDR3 is given as listed by TCRdb. The chain couples TRBV20-1 to TRBJ2-3; TRBD1 is the table's D call and was not checked against the DNA. The germline gives CDR1 DFQATT, CDR2 SNEGSKA (reference sequence). With termini counted, the CDR3 has 10 amino acids. CDR3 amino acids: CSASFRPPIM.

This sequence joins TRBV6-1 and TRBJ2-7; 7 nucleotides align to TRBD1. The CDR3 loop spans 14 amino acids. The junction had 10 bases not matched to a gene; V was cut back by 5 bases and J by 6 bases. Germline V CDR1 and CDR2: MNHNS, SASEGT. CDR3 loop: CASSLTSRDSEQYF. The CDR3 DNA reads as TGTGCCAGCAGTCTTACCTCCCGGGACAGCGAGCAGTACTTC.

In this sample, this clonotype turned up a few times. The rearrangement uses TRBV7-9 and TRBJ2-5; D gene uncertain. V lost 4 bases, J lost 2 bases, and 11 bases lay in between. The CDR3 sequence is 14 residues long. The germline V gene has CDR1 SEHNR and CDR2 FQNEAQ (reference sequence). The CDR3 region has the DNA TGTGCCAGCAGCTCATGGACGTATCAAGAGACCCAGTACTTC. It translates to CASSSWTYQETQYF.

This clonotype was seen more than once but under ten times. V and J are TRBV27 and TRBJ2-7, with TRBD1 matching 8 bases. Unmatched junction bases numbered 11, after V lost 7 bases and J lost 6 bases. CDR3 size: 14 residues. In germline, CDR1 is MNHEY, CDR2 SMNVEV (reference sequence). This chain's CDR3 is CASTSIGQGREQYF. The CDR3 nucleotides are TGTGCCAGCACCTCCATCGGACAGGGTCGCGAGCAGTACTTC.

This chain links TRBV20-1 with TRBJ2-7; D gene ambiguous. This CDR3 comprises 15 residues. V was cut by 0 bases and J by 0 bases, with 12 bases left in between. The germline gives CDR1 DFQATT, CDR2 SNEGSKA (reference sequence). The CDR3 sequence: CSARDTQRSSYEQYF. CDR3 nucleotide sequence: TGCAGTGCTAGAGATACACAGCGAAGCTCCTACGAGCAGTACTTC.

The genes are TRBV2 and TRBJ2-7; a possible D gene is TRBD2 (7 bases). Germline values: CDR1 SNHLY, CDR2 FYNNEI. Trimming removed 6 bases at V and 3 bases at J, with 15 bases between. There are 14 residues in the CDR3. Here the CDR3 DNA reads TGTGCCAGCAGCCGAGGGGGGGTGCGCTACGAGCAGTACTTC. It encodes CASSRGGVRYEQYF.

The rearrangement uses TRBV7-8 and TRBJ2-1; 10 bases are a match to TRBD2. V shed 1 base, J shed 6 bases, and the junction held 9 bases outside the gene matches. This CDR3 has 17 amino acids. Germline lookup yields CDR1 SGHVS and CDR2 FQNEAQ. The CDR3 region is CASSLGSGGAFFNEQFF. CDR3 DNA sequence: TGTGCCAGCAGCTTAGGGAGCGGGGGGGCCTTTTTCAATGAGCAGTTCTTC.

The table lists this clonotype with a few counts. The CDR3 DNA reads as TGTGCCAGCAGTTACTCTCTATTCACAGATACGCAGTATTTT. It codes for CASSYSLFTDTQYF. The chain has TRBV6-5 and TRBJ2-3; D not resolved. CDR3 length: 14 amino acids. Trimming left V 0 bases short and J 2 bases short, with 6 bases between. The germline V gene has CDR1 MNHEY and CDR2 SVGAGI.